Listed below are T cell receptor beta chains from one sample, sequenced in a study of control samples from healthy donors and cancer patients. Profiled with immunoSEQ multiplex PCR; TCRdb holds only in-frame clones, not every one. The sample shows just under 150,000 clones, about 91% of them seen only once. The sequenced sample was blood. All receptors come from a man aged 30 to 39 in good health. Each CDR3 is given with its conserved first and last residue. A D gene is named only where the DNA matches it firmly. Clone size appears in some rows only: once, few, many, or a class for an expanded clone.

J gene: TRBJ1-1
clone size: -
D gene: -
V gene: TRBV10-3
CDR3 protein: CAISAGGGNTEAFF
CDR3 DNA: TGTGCCATCAGTGCCGGGGGGGGGAACACTGAAGCTTTCTTT

J gene: TRBJ1-2
clone size: few
D gene: TRBD1
V gene: TRBV5-4
CDR3 protein: CASSDMTGGSYGYTF
CDR3 DNA: TGTGCCAGCAGCGATATGACAGGGGGCAGCTATGGCTACACCTTC

J gene: TRBJ2-3
clone size: -
D gene: -
V gene: TRBV12-5
CDR3 protein: CASGLVAVLGTDTQYF
CDR3 DNA: TGTGCTAGTGGTTTGGTCGCTGTCTTAGGCACAGATACGCAGTATTTT

J gene: TRBJ2-2
clone size: -
D gene: -
V gene: TRBV3-1/TRBV3-2
CDR3 protein: CASSQGGRTGELFF
CDR3 DNA: TGTGCCAGCAGCCAAGGGGGTAGGACCGGGGAGCTGTTTTTT

J gene: TRBJ2-2
clone size: once
D gene: -
V gene: TRBV19
CDR3 protein: CASIRQSGELFF
CDR3 DNA: TGTGCCAGTATCCGACAGTCCGGGGAGCTGTTTTTT

J gene: TRBJ1-4
clone size: -
D gene: -
V gene: TRBV6-5
CDR3 protein: CASSPYLTTNEKLFF
CDR3 DNA: TGTGCCAGCAGCCCGTATCTGACGACTAATGAAAAACTGTTTTTT

J gene: TRBJ1-2
clone size: -
D gene: TRBD1
V gene: TRBV7-9
CDR3 protein: CASSLVVGQRPNNNYGYTF
CDR3 DNA: TGTGCCAGCAGCTTAGTAGTGGGACAGAGGCCAAATAACAACTATGGCTACACCTTC

J gene: TRBJ2-3
clone size: -
D gene: -
V gene: TRBV5-4
CDR3 protein: CASSSSSVTSTDTQYF
CDR3 DNA: TGTGCCAGCAGCTCATCTAGCGTAACTAGCACAGATACGCAGTATTTT

J gene: TRBJ2-3
clone size: -
D gene: -
V gene: TRBV5-1
CDR3 protein: CASSILRDGTDTQYF
CDR3 DNA: TGCGCCAGCAGCATACTCCGGGACGGCACAGATACGCAGTATTTT

J gene: TRBJ2-1
clone size: -
D gene: TRBD1
V gene: TRBV6-6
CDR3 protein: CASSHPQQGVANNEQFF
CDR3 DNA: TGTGCCAGCAGTCATCCACAACAGGGGGTCGCCAACAATGAGCAGTTCTTC

J gene: TRBJ1-6
clone size: -
D gene: TRBD1
V gene: TRBV28
CDR3 protein: CASSFRGTGNSPLHF
CDR3 DNA: TGTGCCAGCAGTTTTCGTGGGACAGGGAATTCACCCCTCCACTTT

J gene: TRBJ1-2
clone size: once
D gene: -
V gene: TRBV6-5
CDR3 protein: CASSSTGNYGYTF
CDR3 DNA: TGTGCCAGCAGTTCAACTGGGAACTATGGCTACACCTTC

J gene: TRBJ2-7
clone size: -
D gene: -
V gene: TRBV11-3
CDR3 protein: CASSLGRGNYEQYF
CDR3 DNA: TGTGCCAGCAGCTTAGGTCGGGGAAACTACGAGCAGTACTTC

J gene: TRBJ1-5
clone size: -
D gene: TRBD1
V gene: TRBV6-5
CDR3 protein: CASSTRGQGQPQHF
CDR3 DNA: TGTGCCAGCAGTACCAGGGGGCAGGGTCAGCCCCAGCATTTT